One and the same sample provided the 5 T cell receptor beta chains below, sequenced in a study of blood T cells in healthy people across ages. PCR was performed a second time for about 7 to 11 cycles using a sample-barcoded 5' primer and a J-beta primer mix. MiXCR was run by TCRdb on the 5' RACE reads, yielding one entry per CDR3 protein. The repertoire holds about 680,000 distinct CDR3 sequences, with roughly 50% as singletons. Sample: blood. Every receptor here comes from a woman aged 55-70 years in good health.

This clonotype was recorded a few times. The rearrangement links TRBV6-1 to TRBJ1-2, with D unresolved. Trimming took 6 bases from V and 0 from J, leaving 14 bases between them. Germline loops: CDR1 MNHNS, CDR2 SASEGT. The CDR3 sequence is 15 residues long. As DNA, the CDR3 is TGTGCCAGCAGGACTCCAGGTTTGACTAACTATGGCTACACCTTC. Residues: CASRTPGLTNYGYTF.

The rearrangement uses TRBV28 and TRBJ2-5; D ambiguous. Germline assignment: CDR1 MDHEN and CDR2 SYDVKM. This CDR3 is built from 14 residues. V was clipped by 5 bases and J by 0 bases, with 10 bases between them. The CDR3: CASSVRLYQETQYF. The CDR3 DNA sequence: TGTGCCAGCAGTGTGCGGTTGTACCAAGAGACCCAGTACTTC.

In regard to this clonotype: A read error may explain this, as a much larger clone is one base away. The DNA of the CDR3 is TGTGCCACCAGTGATATGCTCAGGGGTACGAACACCGGGGAGCTGTTTTTT. Amino acids: CATSDMLRGTNTGELFF. J is TRBJ2-2 and V is TRBV24-1; D possibly corresponds to TRBD1 (6 bases). Trimming cost V 3 bases and J 0 bases, with 13 bases left between them. Germline CDR1 KGHDR, CDR2 SFDVKD. The CDR3 has 17 residues.

The chain has TRBV4-3 and TRBJ2-1, with D hard to call. Trimming took 0 bases from V and 5 from J, leaving 20 bases between them. Germline assignment: CDR1 LGHNA and CDR2 YSLEER. There are 18 residues in the CDR3. CDR3: CASSQDTPRSGLNNEQFF. CDR3 bases: TGCGCCAGCAGCCAAGATACCCCAAGGAGTGGGTTGAACAATGAGCAGTTCTTC.

The chain carries TRBV18 and TRBJ1-2; 7 bases match TRBD1. This CDR3 contains 13 residues. Germline loops: CDR1 KGHSH, CDR2 LQKENI. The junction had 0 bases not matched to a gene; V was cut back by 0 bases and J by 5 bases. CDR3 sequence: CASSPPGQYGYTF. In DNA, the CDR3 is TGTGCCAGCTCACCACCGGGACAGTATGGCTACACCTTC.